This TCR beta chain emerged from a study of cytomegalovirus exposure and HLA in healthy donors. The CDR3 has 17 residues. Germline assignment: CDR1 MNHEY and CDR2 SMNVEV (reference sequence). The J segment lost 5 bases and the V segment lost 5 bases, leaving 14 bases of the junction unmatched. With respect to this clone: Its antigen is unidentified.

The PCR was carried out with 60 Vbeta primers and 13 Jbeta primers. Per the authors' pipeline: Approximately 11 million shared chains were among some 75 million unique TCR beta chains counted in a later analysis. Here immunoSEQ multiplex PCR was the method, and the copy in TCRdb shows in-frame clones only, minus some. V and J calls plus clone size are reproduced from that table; the DNA served to infer D and trimming. Here the sample spans roughly 150,000 clones, roughly 68% being singletons. Findings and caveats of the study: It was reportedly the case that the classifier diagnosed cytomegalovirus status with high specificity and sensitivity. What a later analysis reportedly showed was that an Asian-associated ancestry cluster had fewer N-insertions than the approximately 670-donor mean.

The clonotype was recovered from a man aged 55 to 69 in good health and CMV-seronegative. Sequencing was performed on PBMCs. The chain employs TRBV27 and TRBJ1-1; 10 nucleotides agree with TRBD1. The CDR3 loop reads CASSTRAGTGVRTEAFF. The DNA for the CDR3 is TGTGCCAGCAGTACTAGAGCCGGGACAGGGGTGAGAACTGAAGCTTTCTTT.